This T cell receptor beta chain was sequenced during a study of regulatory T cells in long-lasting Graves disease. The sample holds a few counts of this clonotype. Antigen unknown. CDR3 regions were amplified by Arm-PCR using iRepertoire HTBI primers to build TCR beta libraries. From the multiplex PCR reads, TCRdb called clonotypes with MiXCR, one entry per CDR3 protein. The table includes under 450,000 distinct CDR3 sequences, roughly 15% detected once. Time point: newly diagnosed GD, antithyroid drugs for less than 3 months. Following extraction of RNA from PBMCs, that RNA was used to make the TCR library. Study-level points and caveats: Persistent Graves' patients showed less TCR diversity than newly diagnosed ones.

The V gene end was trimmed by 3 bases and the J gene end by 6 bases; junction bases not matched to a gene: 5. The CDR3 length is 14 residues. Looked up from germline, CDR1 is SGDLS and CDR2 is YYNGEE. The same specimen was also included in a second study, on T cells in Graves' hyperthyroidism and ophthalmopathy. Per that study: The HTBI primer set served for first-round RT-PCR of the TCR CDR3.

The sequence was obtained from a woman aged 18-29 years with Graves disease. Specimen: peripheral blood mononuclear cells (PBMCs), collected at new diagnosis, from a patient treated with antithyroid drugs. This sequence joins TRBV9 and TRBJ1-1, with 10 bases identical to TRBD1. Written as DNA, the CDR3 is TGTGCCAGCAGCGCGACAGGGGGCATGTCTGAAGCTTTCTTT. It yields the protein CASSATGGMSEAFF.